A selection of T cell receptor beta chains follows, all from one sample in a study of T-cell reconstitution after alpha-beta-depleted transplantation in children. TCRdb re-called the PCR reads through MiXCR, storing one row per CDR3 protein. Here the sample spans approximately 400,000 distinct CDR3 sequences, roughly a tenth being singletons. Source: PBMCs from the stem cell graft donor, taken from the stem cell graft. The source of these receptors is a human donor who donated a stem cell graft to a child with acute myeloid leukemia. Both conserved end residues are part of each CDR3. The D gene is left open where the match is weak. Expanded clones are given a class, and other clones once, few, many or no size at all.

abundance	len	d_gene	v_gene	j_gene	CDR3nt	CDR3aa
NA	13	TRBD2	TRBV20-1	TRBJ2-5	TGCAGTGCTTCCGGGACTAGGGGAGAGACCCAGTACTTC	CSASGTRGETQYF
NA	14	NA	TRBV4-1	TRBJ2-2	TGCGCCAGCAGCATGGGACCTAACACCGGGGAGCTGTTTTTT	CASSMGPNTGELFF
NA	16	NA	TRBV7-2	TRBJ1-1	TGTGCCAGCAGCTTAAGTTTGGTATGGTTAGGCACTGAAGCTTTCTTT	CASSLSLVWLGTEAFF
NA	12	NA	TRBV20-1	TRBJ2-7	TGCAGTGCTCAGACAGGCTTGACCGAGCAGTACTTC	CSAQTGLTEQYF
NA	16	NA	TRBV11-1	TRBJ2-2	TGTGCCAGCAGGGCAACCGGGACGGCGAACACCGGGGAGCTGTTTTTT	CASRATGTANTGELFF
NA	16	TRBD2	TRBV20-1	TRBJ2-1	TGCTGCGCTAGTAGTCGAGTAGCGCGGGGGGTTTCTGAGCAGTTCTTC	CCASSRVARGVSEQFF
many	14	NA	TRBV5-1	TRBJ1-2	TGCGCCAGCAGCTCGGAAACAGGTGCCGGGGGCTACACCTTC	CASSSETGAGGYTF
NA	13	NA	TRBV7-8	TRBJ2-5	TGTGCCAGCAGACTCCCACCAAAAGAGACCCAGTACTTC	CASRLPPKETQYF
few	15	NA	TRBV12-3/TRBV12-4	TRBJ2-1	TGTGCCAGCAGTTTCGGACACCGCTCCTACAATGAGCAGTTCTTC	CASSFGHRSYNEQFF
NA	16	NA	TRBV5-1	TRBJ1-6	TGCGCCAGCAGCTTAACAAGGGGGGGGTATAATTCACCCCTCCACTTT	CASSLTRGGYNSPLHF
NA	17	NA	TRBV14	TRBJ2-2	TGTGCCAGCAGCCAAGATCAAGGACACTCGTCCACCGGGGAGCTGTTTTTT	CASSQDQGHSSTGELFF
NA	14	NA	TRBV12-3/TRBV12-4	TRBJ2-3	TGTGCCAGCAGTTTAACGGGGGCCGCAGATACGCAGTATTTT	CASSLTGAADTQYF
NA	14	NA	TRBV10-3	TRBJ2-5	TGTGCCATCAGTGAGCGAGTGGGCCAAGAGACCCAGTACTTC	CAISERVGQETQYF
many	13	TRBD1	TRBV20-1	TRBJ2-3	TGCAGTGCCAGGACAGGGAGCACAGATACGCAGTATTTT	CSARTGSTDTQYF
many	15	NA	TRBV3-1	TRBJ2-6	TGTGCCAGCAGCCGAGACAACTCTGGGGCCAACGTCCTGACTTTC	CASSRDNSGANVLTF
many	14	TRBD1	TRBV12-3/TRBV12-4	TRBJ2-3	TGTGCCAGCAGTCCGGACAGGGTGGTAGATACGCAGTATTTT	CASSPDRVVDTQYF
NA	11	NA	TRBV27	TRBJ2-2	TGTGCCAGAAAGAGGGCCGGGGAGCTGTTTTTT	CARKRAGELFF
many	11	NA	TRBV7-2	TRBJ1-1	TGTGCCAGCAGCTTCTCTACCGGGGCTTTCTTT	CASSFSTGAFF
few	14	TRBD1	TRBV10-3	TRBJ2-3	TGTGCCTGTCACAGGGGGCCATACACAGATACGCAGTATTTT	CACHRGPYTDTQYF
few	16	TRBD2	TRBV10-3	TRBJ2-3	TGTGCCATCAGTGTTAACGGGAGGGCCGGCACAGATACGCAGTATTTT	CAISVNGRAGTDTQYF
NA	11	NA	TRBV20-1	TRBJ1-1	TGCAGTGCTAGAGGGGAGTCGGGAGCTTTCTTT	CSARGESGAFF
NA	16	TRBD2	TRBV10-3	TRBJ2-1	TGTGCCATCAGTGAGACGGGACTAGCGGGGTTCAATGAGCAGTTCTTC	CAISETGLAGFNEQFF
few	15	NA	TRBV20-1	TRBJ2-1	TGCAGTGCTAGATTTAACGGGGGCTTACTCAATGAGCAGTTCTTC	CSARFNGGLLNEQFF
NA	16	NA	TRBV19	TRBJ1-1	TGTGCCAGTAGTATATACATGGGGGAGGCGAACACTGAAGCTTTCTTT	CASSIYMGEANTEAFF
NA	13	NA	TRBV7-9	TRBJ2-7	TGTGCCAGCAGCTTTGGCCAGTACGACGAGCAGTACTTC	CASSFGQYDEQYF
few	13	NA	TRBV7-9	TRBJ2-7	TGTGCCAGCAGCCCCGTCGGGACCTACGAGCAGTACTTC	CASSPVGTYEQYF
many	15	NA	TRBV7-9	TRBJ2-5	TGTGCCAGCAGCTCCGGGCAGGGCACTTCGGAGACCCAGTACTTC	CASSSGQGTSETQYF
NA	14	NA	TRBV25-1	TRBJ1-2	TGTGCCAGCAGTGATACGGGGCTAAGCTATGGCTACACCTTC	CASSDTGLSYGYTF
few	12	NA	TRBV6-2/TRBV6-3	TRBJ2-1	TGTGCCAGCAGTTACTCAACTCCAGAGCAGTTCTTC	CASSYSTPEQFF
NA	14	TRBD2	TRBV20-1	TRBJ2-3	TGCAGTGCCGGACTAGCGGGGCCTACAGATACGCAGTATTTT	CSAGLAGPTDTQYF
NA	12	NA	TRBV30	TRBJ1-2	TGTGCCTGGAGGAACATGAACTATGGCTACACCTTC	CAWRNMNYGYTF
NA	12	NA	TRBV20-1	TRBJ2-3	TGCAGTGGTATAGCGGAGACAGATACGCAGTATTTT	CSGIAETDTQYF
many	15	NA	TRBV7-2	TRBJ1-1	TGTGCCAGCAGCTCCCGGGTACACACAAACACTGAAGCTTTCTTT	CASSSRVHTNTEAFF
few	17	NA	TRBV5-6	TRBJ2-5	TGTGCCAGCAGCTTACCACCCATCCGGGGGATTCAAGAGACCCAGTACTTC	CASSLPPIRGIQETQYF
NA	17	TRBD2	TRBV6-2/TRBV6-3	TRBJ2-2	TGTGCCAGCAGTTACGGGCTAGCGGGAGAGGGCACCGGGGAGCTGTTTTTT	CASSYGLAGEGTGELFF
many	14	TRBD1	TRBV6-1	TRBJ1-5	TGTGCCAGCAGTAAGGGACAGTTCAATCAGCCCCAGCATTTT	CASSKGQFNQPQHF
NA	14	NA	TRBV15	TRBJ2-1	TGTGCCACCAGCTCGTGGCCGACAACGGGTGAGCAGTTCTTC	CATSSWPTTGEQFF
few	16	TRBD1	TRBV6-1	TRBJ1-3	TGTGCCAGCAGCGCAGCCGGGACAGGGAGAGGAAACACCATATATTTT	CASSAAGTGRGNTIYF
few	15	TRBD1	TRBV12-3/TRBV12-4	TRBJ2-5	TGTGCCAGCAGTCAGCGGGACAGGGGGTCGGAGACCCAGTACTTC	CASSQRDRGSETQYF
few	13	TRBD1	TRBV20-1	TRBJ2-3	TGCAGTGCAACCGGGACAGGGGCAGATACGCAGTATTTT	CSATGTGADTQYF
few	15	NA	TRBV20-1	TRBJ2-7	TGCAGTGCCCCCAGCAGGGGCTCGAGCTCCTACGAGCAGTACTTC	CSAPSRGSSSYEQYF
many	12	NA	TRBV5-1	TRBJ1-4	TGCGCCAGCAGCTTACAGGGAGAGAAACTGTTTTTT	CASSLQGEKLFF
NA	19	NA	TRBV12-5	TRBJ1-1	TGTGCTAGTGGTTTGGATCTATCAGGGGCGAGGATCATGAACACTGAAGCTTTCTTT	CASGLDLSGARIMNTEAFF